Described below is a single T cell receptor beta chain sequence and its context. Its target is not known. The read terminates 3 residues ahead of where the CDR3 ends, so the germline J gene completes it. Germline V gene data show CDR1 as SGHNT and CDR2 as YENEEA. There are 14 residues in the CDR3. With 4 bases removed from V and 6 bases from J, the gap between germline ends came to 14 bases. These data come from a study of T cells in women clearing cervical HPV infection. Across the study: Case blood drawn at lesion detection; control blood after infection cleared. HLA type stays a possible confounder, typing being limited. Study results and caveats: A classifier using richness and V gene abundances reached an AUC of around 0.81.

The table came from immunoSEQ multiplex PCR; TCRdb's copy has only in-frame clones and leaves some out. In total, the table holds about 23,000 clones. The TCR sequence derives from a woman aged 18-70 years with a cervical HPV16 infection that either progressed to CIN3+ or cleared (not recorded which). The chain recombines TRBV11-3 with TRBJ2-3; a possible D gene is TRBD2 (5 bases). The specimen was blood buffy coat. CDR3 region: CASSSGEMGDTQYF. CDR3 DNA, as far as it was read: TGTGCCAGCAGCTCCGGGGAGATGGGGGATACG.